Each of the 20 T cell receptor beta chains below was sequenced from the same sample in a study of cytomegalovirus exposure and HLA in healthy donors. The study ran its PCR with 60 Vbeta and 13 Jbeta primers. The data were produced by immunoSEQ multiplex PCR, yet TCRdb's version contains in-frame clones alone and is incomplete. The sample holds about 140,000 clones, about 75% seen once. What was sequenced was PBMCs. The receptors derive from a woman aged 25 to 45 in good health and CMV-seronegative.

The chain combines TRBV19 with TRBJ2-7; the match to TRBD1 covers 7 bases. Germline CDR1 LNHDA, CDR2 SQIVND (reference sequence). The V segment lost 6 bases and the J segment 4 bases; nucleotides outside the gene matches: 3. CDR3 size: 12 residues. The CDR3 loop is CASSEQGYEQYF. CDR3 nucleotide sequence: TGTGCCAGTAGCGAACAGGGGTACGAGCAGTACTTC.

The chain carries TRBV11-2 and TRBJ2-5; 7 positions match TRBD2. Losses at the gene ends were 7 bases for V and 4 bases for J; bases not matched to a gene: 9. CDR1 is SGHAT and CDR2 is FQNNGV in the germline V gene. CDR3 length equals 14 residues. The CDR3 sequence: CASTYGGSGETQYF. The DNA for the CDR3 is TGTGCCAGCACCTATGGCGGGAGCGGAGAGACCCAGTACTTC.

Notes on this clone: Other DNA sequences from this sample encode an identical CDR3 as well. The CDR3 nucleotides are TGTGCCAGCAGGGGACAGACACCCTACGAGCAGTACGTC. Translated: CASRGQTPYEQYV. V and J are TRBV2 and TRBJ2-7, with TRBD1 matching 7 bases. Germline-derived CDR1 and CDR2 are SNHLY and FYNNEI. Trimming cost V 6 bases and J 2 bases; bases outside gene matches: 4. The CDR3 has 13 residues.

The chain is built from TRBV5-1 and TRBJ2-7; 11 nucleotides line up with TRBD1. This CDR3 has 15 amino acids. V lost 4 bases to trimming and J lost 7 bases; unmatched junction nucleotides: 10. CDR1 is SGHRS, CDR2 YFSETQ, per germline. CDR3 bases: TGCGCCAGCAGCACCGGACAGGGGGCACCGGAAGAGCAGTACTTC. Protein: CASSTGQGAPEEQYF. The full variable domain, its missing parts supplied by reference TRBV5-1 and TRBJ2-7, is KAGVTQTPRYLIKTRGQQVTLSCSPISGHRSVSWYQQTPGQGLQFLFEYFSETQRNKGNFPGRFSGRQFSNSRSEMNVSTLELGDSALYLCASSTGQGAPEEQYFGPGTRLTVT.

The V call is TRBV18, the J call TRBJ1-1; TRBD1 matches at 8 bases. From germline, CDR1 is KGHSH and CDR2 LQKENI. This CDR3 has 16 amino acids. J gave up 0 bases and V 4 bases, and 7 bases lay outside the gene matches. The CDR3 nucleotides read TGTGCCAGCTCACTCGGACAGGGCGGGGTGAACACTGAAGCTTTCTTT. This translates into CASSLGQGGVNTEAFF.

The chain couples TRBV7-8 to TRBJ2-3, with 8 bases matching TRBD2. Germline V gene data show CDR1 as SGHVS and CDR2 as FQNEAQ. V gave up 5 bases and J gave up 6 bases; unmatched junction bases: 10. This CDR3 spans 15 amino acids. The CDR3 nucleotides read TGTGCCAGCAGCCATGGACTAGCCCCCGTGGATACGCAGTATTTT. This encodes CASSHGLAPVDTQYF.

The chain uses TRBV14 and TRBJ2-7; the D gene is possibly TRBD1 (6 bases). The ends were cut back, 2 bases at V and 2 bases at J, with 13 bases in the middle. This CDR3 comprises 15 residues. CDR1 and CDR2 from the germline V gene are SGHDN and FVKESK. The CDR3 loop reads CASSQWGQGTYEQYF. DNA of the CDR3: TGTGCCAGCAGCCAATGGGGGCAGGGGACCTACGAGCAGTACTTC.

A single count supports this clone. V gene TRBV28 combines with J gene TRBJ2-7; the D gene is possibly TRBD1 (5 bases). V lost 6 bases and J lost 4, with 22 bases in between. CDR1 and CDR2 (germline): MDHEN, SYDVKM. This CDR3 has 16 residues. CDR3 sequence reads: CASSLVDTASLYEQYF. The CDR3 DNA reads TGTGCCAGCAGCCTGGTGGACACTGCCTCCTTGTACGAGCAGTACTTC.

The chain employs TRBV5-4 and TRBJ2-7, with TRBD1 identical over 11 bases. The junction had 6 bases not matched to a gene; V was cut back by 5 bases and J by 2 bases. CDR3 length: 15 amino acids. The germline V gene has CDR1 SGHNT and CDR2 YYREEE (reference sequence). CDR3 nucleotides: TGTGCCAGCAGGATGGGGACAGGGGGACCCTACGAGCAGTACTTC. Translated, it gives CASRMGTGGPYEQYF.

This clone was counted a few times. The chain has TRBV13 and TRBJ1-4; TRBD1 agrees at 9 bases. The CDR3 is 14 residues long. Germline CDR1 and CDR2: PRHDT and FYEKMQ (reference sequence). The J segment lost 7 bases and the V segment lost 5 bases, leaving 5 bases of the junction unmatched. DNA of the CDR3: TGTGCCAGCAGCGGGGACAGGGAAAGTGAAAAACTGTTTTTT. Its translation: CASSGDRESEKLFF. The whole variable domain, filled in from reference TRBV13 and TRBJ1-4, reads AAGVIQSPRHLIKEKRETATLKCYPIPRHDTVYWYQQGPGQDPQFLISFYEKMQSDKGSIPDRFSAQQFSDYHSELNMSSLELGDSALYFCASSGDRESEKLFFGSGTQLSVL.

V gene TRBV6-5 combines with J gene TRBJ1-2, with a tentative D call TRBD1 (5 bases). Trimming shortened V by 6 bases and J by 3 bases, and 14 bases separated the two germline ends. From germline, CDR1 is MNHEY and CDR2 SVGAGI. This CDR3 region has 14 residues. CDR3 residues: CASSDMTVDYGYTF. In DNA form, the CDR3 reads TGTGCCAGCAGCGATATGACAGTAGACTATGGCTACACCTTC.

This chain uses TRBV5-4 with TRBJ1-2; D is undetermined. The germline gives CDR1 SGHNT, CDR2 YYREEE (reference sequence). The CDR3 consists of 14 residues. V was trimmed by 0 bases and J by 2 bases, leaving 8 bases between them. CDR3 nucleotide sequence: TGTGCCAGCAGCTTGGAGGGCGGGAACTATGGCTACACCTTC. Amino acids: CASSLEGGNYGYTF.

CDR3 in amino acids: CASSNNPGKYEQYF. CDR3 coding DNA: TGTGCCAGCAGCAACAACCCAGGGAAATACGAGCAGTACTTC. The gene calls are TRBV5-8 and TRBJ2-7, with a tentative D call TRBD1 (5 bases). CDR1 is SGHTS and CDR2 is YDEGEE in the germline V gene. Trimming took 4 bases from V and 4 from J, leaving 15 bases between them. The CDR3 is 14 residues long.

This sequence joins TRBV14 and TRBJ2-3; no reliable D call. Looked up from germline, CDR1 is SGHDN and CDR2 is FVKESK. Trimming pared 1 base from V and 2 bases from J, leaving 10 bases between. CDR3 length: 15 amino acids. The CDR3 DNA reads TGTGCCAGCAGCCAAGGGCGCGGTTACACAGATACGCAGTATTTT. Translated, it gives CASSQGRGYTDTQYF. The full variable domain, in which reference TRBV14 and TRBJ2-3 provide the parts outside the CDR3, is EAGVTQFPSHSVIEKGQTVTLRCDPISGHDNLYWYRRVMGKEIKFLLHFVKESKQDESGMPNNRFLAERTGGTYSTLKVQPAELEDSGVYFCASSQGRGYTDTQYFGPGTRLTVL.

In this sample, this clone turned up a few times. The chain links TRBV5-6 to TRBJ2-6, with TRBD1 matching 8 bases. This CDR3 spans 15 amino acids. Germline V gene data show CDR1 as SGHDT and CDR2 as YYEEEE. J gave up 3 bases and V 4 bases, and 3 bases lay outside the gene matches. The CDR3 DNA reads as TGTGCCAGCAGCATCGGACAGGGTGGGGCCAACGTCCTGACTTTC. Translated: CASSIGQGGANVLTF.

This clone occurred once. In nucleotides, the CDR3 is TGTGCCAGCTCACCCAGGGACAGTAATTCACCCCTCCACTTT. Protein product: CASSPRDSNSPLHF. The chain has TRBV18 and TRBJ1-6; 7 bases are a match to TRBD1. Trimming took 3 bases from V and 6 from J; bases not matched to a gene: 2. In germline, CDR1 is KGHSH, CDR2 LQKENI. This CDR3 is 14 amino acids long.

The V and J genes are TRBV21-1 and TRBJ2-5; TRBD1, as called in the table, went unchecked against the DNA. TRBV21-1 is listed as a pseudogene. The CDR3 spans 16 residues. The CDR3 bases are TGTGCCAGCAGCAAAGTACTGGGCATGATCGAAGAGACCCAGTACTTC. Translating gives CASSKVLGMIEETQYF.

This clone has more than one count but fewer than ten. Other DNA sequences in this specimen translate into the identical CDR3. The chain employs TRBV5-1 and TRBJ1-2, with 8 bases matching TRBD1. Losses at the gene ends were 2 bases for V and 3 bases for J; bases not matched to a gene: 9. This CDR3 has 16 residues. Per germline, CDR1 SGHRS and CDR2 YFSETQ. The CDR3 sequence is CASSFDRGEFDYGYTF. Written as DNA, the CDR3 is TGCGCCAGCAGCTTCGACAGGGGAGAATTCGACTATGGCTACACCTTC.

This clone occurred a few times. The chain joins TRBV7-3 to TRBJ1-1; 7 nucleotides line up with TRBD1. This CDR3 is 14 amino acids long. Germline assignment: CDR1 SGHTA and CDR2 FQGTGA. J was trimmed by 4 bases and V by 0 bases; bases with no gene match: 2. This CDR3 is CASSLTSGGTEAFF. The CDR3 coding sequence is TGTGCCAGCAGCTTAACATCAGGGGGCACTGAAGCTTTCTTT.

The chain uses TRBV2 and TRBJ2-2, with a weak D call TRBD2 (5 bases). V lost 2 bases to trimming and J lost 6 bases, with 13 bases between them. Germline CDR1 SNHLY, CDR2 FYNNEI. The CDR3 sequence is 15 residues long. CDR3 sequence (DNA): TGTGCCAGCAGTGAATGGGGAGTTGGGGCCGGGGAGCTGTTTTTT. It translates to CASSEWGVGAGELFF.